The present entry profiles one TCR beta chain with its context. Its antigen specificity is not known. Base qualities are not provided; no much larger clone lies one nucleotide away. These data originate in a study of T cells in localized non-small cell lung cancer (dated by TCRdb to 2019 to 2021). As for the study more broadly: The study analyzed T cell repertoires of 236 early-stage NSCLC patients, comparing tumors and uninvolved tumor-adjacent lungs. A mean age of around 66 years was recorded for the NSCLC patients, of whom more than 120 were male and 95 to 110 were female. All 240 or so NSCLC patients in the cohort were treatment-naive and had localized lung tumors that were resected. The research as a whole found: Uninvolved tumor-adjacent lung showed the highest T cell clonality, higher than tumor, which suggests more focused antigenic responses in the uninvolved tumor-adjacent lung. Because multi-region sequencing of the tumors was not done, intratumor heterogeneity could not be ruled out. Because of the exploratory design, TCR variables were selected using unadjusted p-values without false-discovery rate correction. Higher T cell density in blood was associated with longer overall survival, whereas higher clonality in adjacent lung was associated with shorter survival. A median of 57 of the top 100 tumor clones turned up in the paired uninvolved adjacent lung, and fewer than 35 of those clones also ranked among the top 100 of that same adjacent lung.

TCR beta CDR3 regions were sequenced from DNA using the immunoSEQ Assay. Under the source paper's analysis protocol: To compute T cell density, TCR beta template counts were normalized to usable DNA, which was estimated by amplifying housekeeping genes. The preseqR package was used to estimate richness by extrapolating to 400,000 templates for PBMC samples and to 120,000 templates for tissue samples. Clonality was defined as one minus Pielou's evenness. Tissue-enriched TCRs were identified by differential abundance testing using productive amino-acid clonotypes, minimum total count 5 and alpha 0.1. Repertoire overlap between compartments was quantified with the Jaccard Index and Morisita Overlap Index. GLIPH grouped TCR beta CDR3s together with public tetramer-defined viral CDR3s, and a viral motif had to include at least three viral sequences and show V-gene enrichment. Here the immuneACCESS table is served through TCRdb, limited to in-frame sequences with V and J called. Missing clones are a known gap in these copies; in checked studies unresolved V genes cover under half, and the rest lacks a known reason. That table gives V, J and clone size, and the DNA gave D and trimming. The sample contains about 72,000 clones, about 88% of them found a single time. About 1.5% of the sample is held by the ten biggest clonotypes.

At diagnosis, tumor, uninvolved tumor-adjacent lung and peripheral blood were collected and then preserved as a mix of FFPE and fresh-frozen material. For TCR repertoire profiling, blood samples were analyzed as peripheral blood mononuclear cells. The CDR3 starts with the cysteine, ends with the phenylalanine, and has 15 residues. Kept here is only the CDR3 DNA, which spans 45 bases and is read in frame from base 1. V sheds 5 bases and J sheds 5 bases, leaving 13 bases between their ends. CDR1 PRHDT and CDR2 FYEKMQ are derived from the germline V gene (reference sequence). The TCR originated in a female donor over 55 with stage I lung adenocarcinoma. The sequence is built from TRBV13 and TRBJ2-6; TRBD2 is perhaps the D gene, given 6 matching bases. The sample in question was peripheral blood, obtained before any cancer treatment. CDR3 sequence: CASSLGGPRANVLTF. The sequenced DNA is TGTGCCAGCAGCCTCGGAGGGCCTAGGGCCAACGTCCTGACTTTC.